These 12 T cell receptor beta chains share one sample of origin, sequenced in a study of cytomegalovirus exposure and HLA in healthy donors. The PCR contained 60 Vbeta and 13 Jbeta primers. Sequencing used immunoSEQ multiplex PCR; TCRdb keeps in-frame clones, though not all of them. The profile shows 65,000 to 95,000 clones, 70% to 85% of them singletons. Sequences were obtained from PBMCs. Every receptor here comes from a human donor in good health.

This clone was observed a few times. The genes are TRBV10-2 and TRBJ1-5; 7 bases line up with TRBD1. The CDR3 loop spans 14 amino acids. J gave up 4 bases and V 5 bases, and 5 bases lay outside the gene matches. Germline V gene data show CDR1 as WSHSY and CDR2 as SAAADI. This CDR3 is CASSMDRPNQPQHF. The CDR3 nucleotides read TGCGCCAGCAGTATGGACAGGCCTAATCAGCCCCAGCATTTT.

The rearrangement joins TRBV6-4 to TRBJ2-3, with 10 positions matching TRBD2. Trimming at V came to 4 bases and at J to 2 bases, leaving 3 bases not matched to a gene. The CDR3 has 15 residues. Germline V gene sequence: CDR1 MRHNA, CDR2 SNTAGT. The CDR3: CASSASGGATDTQYF. The CDR3 DNA follows: TGTGCCAGCAGTGCCAGCGGGGGGGCCACAGATACGCAGTATTTT.

The chain combines TRBV6-5 with TRBJ2-7, with 10 bases aligning to TRBD1. The CDR3 runs to 14 residues. J lost 9 bases, V lost 2 bases, and 7 bases had no gene match. The germline CDR1 and CDR2 sequences are MNHEY and SVGAGI. This CDR3 reads CASSYGTGALGQYF. Here the CDR3 DNA reads TGTGCCAGCAGTTACGGGACAGGGGCCCTCGGGCAGTACTTC.

The chain recombines TRBV6-5 with TRBJ2-1, with D hard to call. The CDR3 loop spans 14 amino acids. Between the trimmed V and J ends, which lost 0 bases and 7 bases, there was a span of 10 bases. Germline CDR1 MNHEY, CDR2 SVGAGI. The CDR3 here is CASSYSKASNEQFF. DNA of the CDR3: TGTGCCAGCAGTTACTCGAAGGCTAGTAATGAGCAGTTCTTC.

This chain joins TRBV12-5 and TRBJ2-3, with D tentatively TRBD2 (7 bases). Trimming pared 7 bases from V and 7 bases from J, leaving 21 bases between. The CDR3 spans 15 residues. Germline assignment: CDR1 LGHNT and CDR2 FRNRAP. The CDR3 sequence: CASASGGRGSHTQYF. In DNA form, the CDR3 reads TGTGCTAGTGCTTCGGGGGGCCGGGGATCCCATACGCAGTATTTT.

V gene TRBV12-2 combines with J gene TRBJ1-1; the table's D call, TRBD1, was not checked against the DNA. TRBV12-2 is a pseudogene segment. This CDR3 spans 20 amino acids. The CDR3 is CASRLARRVGQGGLNTEAFF. The DNA for the CDR3 is TGTGCAAGTCGCTTAGCAAGGCGGGTGGGACAGGGGGGGTTGAACACTGAAGCTTTCTTT.

This sequence joins TRBV6-6 and TRBJ2-3; 7 positions match TRBD1. CDR1 MNHNY and CDR2 SVGAGI come from the germline V gene (reference sequence). The junction had 12 bases not matched to a gene; V was cut back by 6 bases and J by 3 bases. The CDR3 consists of 16 residues. The CDR3 reads CASSYPSDRATDTQYF. The CDR3 nucleotides read TGTGCCAGCAGCTATCCCTCCGACAGGGCGACAGATACGCAGTATTTT.

The V call is TRBV7-9, the J call TRBJ2-2; maybe TRBD1 (5 bases). Per the germline V gene, CDR1 is SEHNR and CDR2 is FQNEAQ (reference sequence). This CDR3 is built from 16 residues. V lost 5 bases and J 0 bases, leaving 13 bases between the germline ends. CDR3 nucleotides: TGTGCCAGCAGCCTCCGACAGCCACCGAACACCGGGGAGCTGTTTTTT. Amino acids: CASSLRQPPNTGELFF.

This clone was detected only a few times. The CDR3 DNA sequence: TGTGCCAGCAGCCCAGGACAGGGGGACGCGCAGTACTTC. It specifies CASSPGQGDAQYF. J is TRBJ2-7 and V is TRBV5-4; TRBD1 agrees at 10 bases. The germline V gene has CDR1 SGHNT and CDR2 YYREEE (reference sequence). The CDR3 is 13 residues long. Germline trimming cut 4 bases from V and 9 bases from J; bases unmatched to any gene: 7.

This chain uses TRBV30 with TRBJ2-1, with D unclear. Germline V gene data show CDR1 as GTSNPN and CDR2 as SVGIG (reference sequence). V was pared by 3 bases and J by 6 bases, with 3 bases between. This CDR3 spans 10 amino acids. The CDR3 reads CAWRANEQFF. CDR3 nucleotides: TGTGCCTGGAGGGCCAATGAGCAGTTCTTC.

The gene calls are TRBV11-1 and TRBJ2-7, with 14 nucleotides matching TRBD2. V shed 4 bases and J 6 bases; nucleotides not matched to a gene: 2. CDR1 is SGHAT, CDR2 FQDESV, per germline (reference sequence). The CDR3 runs 14 residues. This CDR3 reads CASSSGLAGVEQYF. The CDR3 DNA sequence: TGTGCCAGCAGCTCGGGACTAGCGGGGGTCGAGCAGTACTTC.

V is TRBV5-1 and J is TRBJ2-3; TRBD2 agrees at 11 bases. This CDR3 comprises 17 residues. The V gene end was trimmed by 0 bases and the J gene end by 5 bases; junction bases not matched to a gene: 8. The germline V gene encodes CDR1 SGHRS and CDR2 YFSETQ. This CDR3 is CASSLEPSGGIRDTQYF. The CDR3 nucleotides read TGCGCCAGCAGCTTGGAGCCTAGCGGGGGGATAAGAGATACGCAGTATTTT.